This T cell receptor (beta chain) was captured by sequencing in a study of T cell repertoires in cytomegalovirus infection. Study background: Public TCR beta signatures indicated both CMV infection and matching HLA type.

This clonotype was counted ten times or more. Its antigen remains unidentified. TCRdb reprocessed the reads with MiXCR, giving one entry per CDR3 protein. The sample has roughly 76,000 distinct CDR3 sequences, 3.5% to 4.5% seen once. V dropped 3 bases and J dropped 6; count of bases not matched to a gene: 6. This CDR3 region has 15 residues. Germline CDR1 reads GTSNPN; CDR2 reads SVGIG (reference sequence). Whole-study findings and limits: The ex vivo response showed dominance by HLA-C-restricted CMV-specific TCR beta clonotypes. Carriers of CMV plus the relevant HLA were identified by cumulative public TCR beta family frequency.

Sequences were obtained from PBMCs. The chain couples TRBV30 to TRBJ2-1, with 12 bases matching TRBD2. This receptor was obtained from a human donor in good health (CMV status not recorded). Some clones in this sample may be carry-over from other donors' samples. The CDR3 DNA is TGTGCCTGGAGGGAACTAGCGGGGGGATTCAATGAGCAGTTCTTC. The encoded protein is CAWRELAGGFNEQFF.